This T cell receptor beta chain was profiled in a study of blood T cell repertoires in COVID-19. Data came from immunoSEQ multiplex PCR; TCRdb stores just in-frame clones and leaves some out. This table has tens of thousands of clones, more than 85% appearing once. The CDR3 is made up of 16 amino acids. Germline lookup yields CDR1 MNHEY and CDR2 SMNVEV (reference sequence). The junction had 15 bases not matched to a gene; V was cut back by 8 bases and J by 4 bases. Sequencing used peripheral blood. This chain connects TRBV27 to TRBJ2-3, with 7 bases aligning to TRBD2. This sequence originates from a man aged 35-49 years with COVID-19, enrolled during active disease. The CDR3 nucleotides read TGTGCCAGCCGACCTAGAGTAGCGGGTGGGGCAGATACGCAGTATTTT. Its protein product is CASRPRVAGGADTQYF.